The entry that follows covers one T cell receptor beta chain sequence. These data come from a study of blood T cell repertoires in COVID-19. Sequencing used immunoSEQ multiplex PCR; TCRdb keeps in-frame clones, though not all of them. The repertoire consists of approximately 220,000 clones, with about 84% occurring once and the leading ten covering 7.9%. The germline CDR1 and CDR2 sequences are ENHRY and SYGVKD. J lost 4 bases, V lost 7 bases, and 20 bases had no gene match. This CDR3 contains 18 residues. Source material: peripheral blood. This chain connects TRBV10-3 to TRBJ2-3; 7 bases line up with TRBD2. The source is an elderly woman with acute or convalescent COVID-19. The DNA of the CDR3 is TGTGCCATCAAAGGAGGCGGGAGAAGGTACAGTAGCGCAGATACGCAGTATTTT. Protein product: CAIKGGGRRYSSADTQYF.